The clone carrying this T cell receptor beta chain showed up many times. Its antigen is currently unknown. The sample belongs to a study of CD8 T cells in ankylosing spondylitis. TCRdb re-called the 5' RACE reads with MiXCR, one entry per CDR3 protein. The table shows a few hundred thousand distinct CDR3 sequences, with over 8.5% occurring only once. Findings and caveats of the study: In ankylosing spondylitis blood, a motif of fewer than 10 highly homologous TCR beta variants appeared characteristic. Clones tied to disease were said to be significantly enriched in matched ankylosing spondylitis synovial fluid.

What was sequenced was blood, either unsorted or a sorted T cell fraction (not recorded which). The receptor comes from a male donor with ankylosing spondylitis or in good health (not recorded which).

The CDR3 reads CASSLGLPPYNEQFF. CDR3 in DNA: TGTGCCAGCAGCTTAGGACTTCCACCCTACAATGAGCAGTTCTTC. This chain joins TRBV5-6 and TRBJ2-1, with D possibly being TRBD2 (5 bases). The CDR3 spans 15 residues. The germline V gene encodes CDR1 SGHDT and CDR2 YYEEEE. Trimming took 2 bases from V and 2 from J, leaving 11 bases between them. The whole variable domain, filled in from reference TRBV5-6 and TRBJ2-1, reads DAGVTQSPTHLIKTRGQQVTLRCSPKSGHDTVSWYQQALGQGPQFIFQYYEEEERQRGNFPDRFSGHQFPNYSSELNVNALLLGDSALYLCASSLGLPPYNEQFFGPGTRLTVL.